This record concerns one T cell receptor (beta chain) sequence. Antigen unknown. This entry belongs to a study of spatial heterogeneity in lung cancer. Across the whole study: Consistent detection of more beta-chain than alpha-chain sequences was observed.

Germline CDR1 MDHEN, CDR2 SYDVKM. The CDR3 runs 12 residues. Study-level findings and limits: Tumor mutation counts were tracked by expanded intratumoral alpha and beta TCR counts. The authors estimated that approximately 7% of tumor T cells were covered for alpha chains and around 12% for beta chains.

Time point specified: sample taken at primary tumor resection. In each case, whole RNA from tumor, nontumor lung or frozen PBMC was sequenced unsorted. MiXCR, run by TCRdb on the 5' RACE reads, gives a single entry per CDR3 protein. The table includes over 25,000 distinct CDR3 sequences, roughly 7.1% detected once. The clonotype was recovered from a male donor with early-stage non-small cell lung cancer. The specimen was lung tumor tissue, collected at surgery. This chain links TRBV28 with TRBJ1-5; possibly TRBD1 for D (6 bases). This chain's CDR3 is CVGGGANQPQHF. CDR3 nucleotide sequence: TGTGTCGGCGGGGGGGCCAATCAGCCCCAGCATTTT. Filled out from reference TRBV28 and TRBJ1-5, the complete variable domain reads DVKVTQSSRYLVKRTGEKVFLECVQDMDHENMFWYRQDPGLGLRLIYFSYDVKMKEKGDIPEGYSVSREKKERFSLILESASTNQTSMYLCVGGGANQPQHFGDGTRLSIL.